These 32 T cell receptor beta chains share one sample of origin, sequenced in a study of blood T cells in healthy people across ages (dated by TCRdb to the mid-2010s). The library was produced with 5' RACE. Sequencing was performed on an Illumina HiSeq 2500. A second roughly 6 to 11 cycle PCR used a sample-barcoded 5' primer and a J-beta primer mix. TCRdb handled the public reads itself, with Q25 trimming in fastp and clone calling in MiXCR, and kept productive beta chains. Entries are consolidated by CDR3 protein sequence, retaining the most common genes and DNA. For this sample the table gives roughly 800,000 distinct CDR3 sequences, of which more than 45% were detected only once. Together, the top ten hold about 20% of the sample. The sequencing input was blood. The receptors derive from a man under 40 in good health.

The genes are TRBV29-1 and TRBJ2-3; perhaps TRBD1 as D (6 bases). Deletions cut 7 bases from V and 2 bases from J, with 19 bases between. This CDR3 is built from 15 residues. Germline V lookup: CDR1 SQVTM, CDR2 ANQGSEA. CDR3 nucleotide sequence: TGCAGCGAGATGGGTGCGCAGGGGACCACAGATACGCAGTATTTT. This encodes CSEMGAQGTTDTQYF.

This clonotype was detected a few times. The V call is TRBV7-2, the J call TRBJ2-5; tentative D call: TRBD1 (6 bases). Trimming took 0 bases from V and 6 from J, leaving 11 bases between them. The CDR3 is 14 residues long. CDR1 and CDR2 (germline): SGHTA, FQGNSA. The CDR3 loop is CASSLARTEKTQYF. The CDR3 bases are TGTGCCAGCAGCTTAGCGAGGACAGAAAAGACCCAGTACTTC.

This clonotype has a single count. This chain joins TRBV10-3 and TRBJ2-1; D perhaps matches TRBD1 (7 bases). CDR3 length: 13 residues. Germline assignment: CDR1 ENHRY and CDR2 SYGVKD. Trimming stripped 7 bases from V and 6 bases from J, with 13 bases between. DNA for the CDR3: TGTGCCATCACGGGGGCAGGGGGCAATGAGCAGTTCTTC. This translates into CAITGAGGNEQFF.

This chain joins TRBV27 and TRBJ2-1; D unclear. V lost 7 bases and J 2 bases, leaving 9 bases between the germline ends. The CDR3 loop spans 13 amino acids. Germline V gene sequence: CDR1 MNHEY, CDR2 SMNVEV (reference sequence). The CDR3 bases are TGTGCCAGCAAGGAGATCCCCTACAATGAGCAGTTCTTC. Encoded protein: CASKEIPYNEQFF.

V is TRBV7-2 and J is TRBJ2-5; 9 bases map to TRBD1. Germline V gives CDR1 SGHTA, CDR2 FQGNSA. The CDR3 runs to 15 residues. V dropped 6 bases and J dropped 5; count of bases not matched to a gene: 10. In DNA form, the CDR3 reads TGTGCCAGCAGTCGAACCACAGGGGGCAGGGAGACCCAGTACTTC. Translating gives CASSRTTGGRETQYF.

The chain employs TRBV7-6 and TRBJ2-5; tentatively, D is TRBD2 (6 bases). Per germline, CDR1 SGHVS and CDR2 FNYEAQ. The CDR3 spans 16 residues. Between the trimmed V and J ends, which lost 2 bases and 12 bases, there was a span of 25 bases. CDR3 region: CASSLTPGADPTSKYF. The DNA for the CDR3 is TGTGCCAGCAGCTTAACACCGGGAGCGGACCCTACGAGCAAGTACTTC.

This clonotype was counted a few times. CDR3 sequence (DNA): TGCAGCGGGTCCTTGAACACTGAAGCTTTCTTT. As protein: CSGSLNTEAFF. The chain combines TRBV29-1 with TRBJ1-1; D is unclear. Germline-derived CDR1 and CDR2 are SQVTM and ANQGSEA. V was pared by 7 bases and J by 0 bases, with 6 bases between. The CDR3 has 11 residues.

The gene calls are TRBV6-5 and TRBJ2-4; maybe TRBD2 (7 bases). The end of the DNA is better explained by TRBJ2-7, so the J call may be wrong. Germline V gene lookup returns CDR1 MNHEY and CDR2 SVGAGI. The CDR3 contains 13 residues. The DNA for the CDR3 is TGTGCCAGCAGCAGGGGACTATCCACCGAGCAGTACTTC. The encoded protein is CASSRGLSTEQYF.

The chain carries TRBV2 and TRBJ2-3; D might be TRBD1 or TRBD2, each matching 5 bases. The CDR3 has 14 residues. The germline CDR1 and CDR2 sequences are SNHLY and FYNNEI. With 7 bases removed from V and 0 bases from J, the gap between germline ends came to 11 bases. The CDR3 region is CASTGTASTDTQYF. The DNA of the CDR3 is TGTGCCAGCACCGGGACCGCAAGCACAGATACGCAGTATTTT.

This chain connects TRBV11-2 to TRBJ2-3; the match to TRBD2 covers 10 bases. CDR1 and CDR2 (germline): SGHAT, FQNNGV. The V segment lost 1 base and the J segment 5 bases; nucleotides outside the gene matches: 6. The CDR3 spans 16 residues. CDR3 sequence (DNA): TGTGCCAGCAGCTTAGGCGCAAGCGGGAGGGGAGATACGCAGTATTTT. Translation gives CASSLGASGRGDTQYF.

This clonotype was counted only a few times. This chain links TRBV4-1 with TRBJ2-1, with 7 bases identical to TRBD2. Germline trimming cut 10 bases from V and 2 bases from J; bases unmatched to any gene: 11. The length of the CDR3 is 15 residues. Germline lookup yields CDR1 MGHRA and CDR2 YSYEKL. CDR3 sequence reads: CATGRGSSAYNEQFF. The CDR3 bases are TGCGCCACGGGGCGGGGGAGTAGCGCCTACAATGAGCAGTTCTTC.

The chain links TRBV12-3 or TRBV12-4 to TRBJ1-2; TRBD1 matches 9 bases. The length of the CDR3 is 16 residues. The trim removed 4 bases at V and 4 bases at J, leaving 10 bases unmatched. CDR3: CASSYIPDRGSYGYTF. CDR3 coding DNA: TGTGCCAGCAGTTACATCCCGGACAGGGGCAGCTATGGCTACACCTTC.

This chain uses TRBV6-5 with TRBJ2-3, with 14 bases lining up with TRBD2. Germline trimming cut 10 bases from V and 9 bases from J; bases unmatched to any gene: 9. This CDR3 has 14 residues. Germline CDR1 is MNHEY and CDR2 is SVGAGI. CDR3 loop: CATRLAGGWETQYF. The CDR3 bases are TGTGCCACCCGACTAGCGGGAGGGTGGGAGACGCAGTATTTT.

The chain combines TRBV6-2 or TRBV6-3 with TRBJ2-1; D unclear. The assigned J gene may be wrong: the sequence end matches TRBJ2-7 better. The CDR3 sequence is 14 residues long. Per germline, CDR1 MNHEY and CDR2 SVGEGT. This CDR3 is CASSYSLGPNEQYF. Here the CDR3 DNA reads TGTGCCAGCAGTTACTCCTTAGGACCCAATGAGCAGTACTTC.

The chain couples TRBV20-1 to TRBJ2-7; weak D call: TRBD2 (5 bases). This CDR3 is 13 amino acids long. The V gene lost 6 bases and the J gene lost 3 bases, with 15 bases spanning the gap. Germline V lookup: CDR1 DFQATT, CDR2 SNEGSKA (reference sequence). Written as DNA, the CDR3 is TGCAGTGCGCGTAGAACCGGGAACTACGAGCAGTACTTC. It yields the protein CSARRTGNYEQYF.

The rearrangement uses TRBV15 and TRBJ2-1, with 12 bases lining up with TRBD2. J was trimmed by 4 bases and V by 0 bases; bases with no gene match: 4. CDR1 and CDR2 (germline): LNHNV, YYDKDF (reference sequence). This CDR3 is 17 amino acids long. CDR3 DNA sequence: TGTGCCACCAGCAGAGAAGCCCTAGCGGGAGGGTACAATGAGCAGTTCTTC. Encoded protein: CATSREALAGGYNEQFF.

This clonotype was counted between two and nine times. The chain is built from TRBV3-1 and TRBJ2-5; TRBD1 or TRBD2 may be the D gene (5 bases each). The J call may be faulty, since TRBJ2-7 better matches the DNA end. The CDR3 runs to 15 residues. In germline, CDR1 is LGHDT, CDR2 YNNKEL (reference sequence). The DNA of the CDR3 is TGTGCCAGCAGCCACCGGGGCAACCCCCTCTACGAGCAGTACTTC. It specifies CASSHRGNPLYEQYF.

The V gene is TRBV12-3 or TRBV12-4, the J gene TRBJ2-5; 8 nucleotides agree with TRBD2. With 3 bases clipped from V and 2 bases from J, the junction kept 2 bases outside the gene matches. The CDR3 extends over 14 amino acids. The CDR3 nucleotides are TGTGCCAGCAGTTTCGGACTAGCACAAGAGACCCAGTACTTC. Translation: CASSFGLAQETQYF.

V gene TRBV6-1 combines with J gene TRBJ1-1; D is unclear. V dropped 2 bases and J dropped 5 bases, with 9 bases sitting between them. The germline CDR1 and CDR2 sequences are MNHNS and SASEGT. The CDR3 is made up of 13 amino acids. In nucleotides, the CDR3 is TGTGCCAGCAGTGAACCCGGGGTGACTGAAGCTTTCTTT. Its protein is CASSEPGVTEAFF.

The genes are TRBV7-2 and TRBJ2-5; weak D call: TRBD2 (6 bases). The CDR3 loop spans 16 amino acids. Germline loops: CDR1 SGHTA, CDR2 FQGNSA. The V end lost 7 bases, the J end lost 4 bases, and 22 bases lay between the germline ends. The CDR3 DNA reads TGTGCCAGCACCATAGGAAGGAGGGCATTAGGAGAGACCCAGTACTTC. Its protein is CASTIGRRALGETQYF.

This clonotype was recorded at least ten times. The chain joins TRBV7-2 to TRBJ2-5; TRBD2 matches 11 bases. After removal of 4 bases from V and 5 bases from J, the junction contained 3 bases not matched to a gene. CDR3 length equals 14 residues. The V gene's germline CDR1 is SGHTA and CDR2 FQGNSA. The CDR3 DNA reads TGTGCCAGCAGCTCCCGGACTAGCGGGGAGACCCAGTACTTC. Its translation: CASSSRTSGETQYF.

This clonotype appeared a few times. The chain has TRBV6-6 and TRBJ2-1; possible D gene TRBD1, 6 bases. Germline CDR1 reads MNHNY; CDR2 reads SVGAGI (reference sequence). Between the trimmed V and J ends, which lost 6 bases and 3 bases, there was a span of 12 bases. The CDR3 length is 14 residues. The CDR3 bases are TGTGCCAGCAGCACCGAGGACAGCTACAATGAGCAGTTCTTC. This sequence encodes CASSTEDSYNEQFF.

The V call is TRBV7-2, the J call TRBJ2-1; D not certain. The V end lost 2 bases, the J end lost 10 bases, and 15 bases lay between the germline ends. Germline values: CDR1 SGHTA, CDR2 FQGNSA. The CDR3 runs 14 residues. The CDR3 spells CASSLWQSWSEQFF. For the CDR3, the DNA is TGTGCCAGCAGCTTATGGCAGTCCTGGAGCGAGCAGTTCTTC.

The rearrangement uses TRBV7-2 and TRBJ2-5; 10 nucleotides match TRBD2. CDR3 length: 15 amino acids. The germline V gene has CDR1 SGHTA and CDR2 FQGNSA. V shed 3 bases and J 9 bases; nucleotides not matched to a gene: 10. CDR3 loop: CASSFSGLAIEAQYF. The CDR3 DNA reads as TGTGCCAGCAGCTTCTCGGGACTAGCGATTGAGGCCCAGTACTTC.

The CDR3 is CASSPGTSSVEQFF. The CDR3 DNA is TGTGCCAGCAGCCCCGGGACTAGCAGCGTCGAGCAGTTCTTC. The chain couples TRBV7-9 to TRBJ2-1; TRBD2 agrees at 9 bases. V was clipped by 5 bases and J by 10 bases; unmatched bases: 9. The CDR3 is made up of 14 amino acids. Germline CDR1 reads SEHNR; CDR2 reads FQNEAQ (reference sequence).

With respect to this clonotype: A much larger clone differs from this one at a single base, so this may be a read error. This chain connects TRBV7-9 to TRBJ2-7; TRBD1 matches at 7 bases. The CDR3 has 14 amino acids. Germline V gives CDR1 SEHNR, CDR2 FQNEAQ (reference sequence). V dropped 6 bases and J dropped 5; count of bases not matched to a gene: 10. CDR3 in amino acids: CASSFDRADDEQYF. Here the CDR3 DNA reads TGTGCCAGCAGTTTTGACAGGGCGGACGACGAGCAGTACTTC. Together with reference TRBV7-9 and TRBJ2-7, the CDR3 gives the full variable domain: DTGVSQNPRHKITKRGQNVTFRCDPISEHNRLYWYRQTLGQGPEFLTYFQNEAQLEKSRLLSDRFSAERPKGSFSTLEIQRTEQGDSAMYLCASSFDRADDEQYFGPGTRLTVT.

This clonotype was seen a few times. This sequence joins TRBV3-1 and TRBJ2-7, with a weak D call TRBD1 (6 bases). The germline gives CDR1 LGHDT, CDR2 YNNKEL (reference sequence). Between the trimmed V and J ends, which lost 1 base and 2 bases, there was a span of 9 bases. This CDR3 has 14 residues. For the CDR3, the DNA is TGTGCCAGCAGCCAAGGGACAGTCGCCTACGAGCAGTACTTC. Its translation is CASSQGTVAYEQYF.

The chain couples TRBV6-5 to TRBJ2-5; D perhaps matches TRBD2 (6 bases). The J call is uncertain, as TRBJ2-7 better fits the DNA end. The germline V gene has CDR1 MNHEY and CDR2 SVGAGI. The CDR3 covers 15 residues. The CDR3 DNA follows: TGTGCCAGCAGTTACTCCCGGGACTCGACCTACGAGCAGTACTTC. This codes for CASSYSRDSTYEQYF.

The V gene is TRBV20-1, the J gene TRBJ2-3; TRBD2 matches 8 bases. Germline-derived CDR1 and CDR2 are DFQATT and SNEGSKA (reference sequence). The CDR3 covers 15 residues. With V trimmed by 5 bases and J by 3 bases, 10 bases remained unmatched. This chain's CDR3 is CSASDGGDGTDTQYF. CDR3 in DNA: TGCAGTGCTTCAGACGGGGGGGATGGGACAGATACGCAGTATTTT.

The chain links TRBV5-1 to TRBJ1-2; D gene unclear. The CDR3 is made up of 14 amino acids. The germline V gene encodes CDR1 SGHRS and CDR2 YFSETQ. Trimming removed 5 bases at V and 2 bases at J, with 13 bases between. The CDR3 loop reads CASSSSGANYGYTF. CDR3 DNA sequence: TGCGCCAGCAGTTCAAGTGGTGCAAACTATGGCTACACCTTC.

This clonotype showed up just once. The chain joins TRBV6-5 to TRBJ1-5; 9 bases fit TRBD1. CDR1 is MNHEY and CDR2 is SVGAGI in the germline V gene. V shed 0 bases, J shed 1 base, and the junction held 7 bases outside the gene matches. This CDR3 is built from 18 residues. CDR3 coding DNA: TGTGCCAGCAGTTACTCTTTTTTGGGACAGGGCAGCAATCAGCCCCAGCATTTT. Translation gives CASSYSFLGQGSNQPQHF.

The table lists this clonotype with a few counts. The chain is built from TRBV5-1 and TRBJ2-7, with a weak D call TRBD2 (6 bases). In germline, CDR1 is SGHRS, CDR2 YFSETQ. The CDR3 runs to 14 residues. V was pared by 0 bases and J by 4 bases, with 11 bases between. CDR3 nucleotides: TGCGCCAGCAGCTTGGGCGGGATGGAATACGAGCAGTACTTC. Translating gives CASSLGGMEYEQYF. Full variable domain (outside the CDR3, taken from reference TRBV5-1 and TRBJ2-7): KAGVTQTPRYLIKTRGQQVTLSCSPISGHRSVSWYQQTPGQGLQFLFEYFSETQRNKGNFPGRFSGRQFSNSRSEMNVSTLELGDSALYLCASSLGGMEYEQYFGPGTRLTVT.